The T cell receptor beta chain under discussion was sequenced for a study of CD8 T cells in Susac syndrome (dated by TCRdb to the late 2010s). Regarding the complete study: Whether CD8+ T cell activation and differentiation in Susac syndrome was antigen driven was tested using repertoire sequencing. CD8+ T cell repertoire clonality was compared between eleven to twelve healthy donors, around 14 Susac syndrome patients and 15 multiple sclerosis patients. The paper as a whole reports these results and caveats: The study acknowledged that relatively few individuals were included in the TCR sequencing and HLA analysis.

The table lists this clonotype with a count of one. This clone's antigen is unknown. Base qualities are not provided; no much larger clone lies one nucleotide away. A lone read offers only weak evidence. V is cut back by 5 bases and J by 7 bases, with 9 bases in the junction unmatched. Counted from cysteine to phenylalanine, this CDR3 has 16 amino acids. This entry keeps only the CDR3 DNA: 48 bases, framed from base 1. The germline V gene (reference sequence) gives CDR1 as LNHDA and CDR2 as SQIVND. RNA was extracted using the RNeasy kit, and roughly 0.5 to 1 microgram was reverse transcribed with random hexamers. TCR beta CDR3 regions were amplified with the immunoSEQ multiplex PCR assay covering 54 Vbeta and 13 Jbeta segments. PCR amplification bias was corrected by using a synthetic template baseline for primer optimization and computational correction. Per the original workflow: Reads were annotated to V, D and J genes according to IMGT and were analyzed with immunoSEQ Analyzer, with only productive sequences retained. Clonality was calculated as one minus the Shannon entropy normalized by log2 of the number of productive unique sequences. For each patient and control, public and private clones were evaluated among the 100 most prevalent clones. Susac-specific clones were defined as absent from healthy and MS cohorts, 850 to 1,300 published viral clones and other ImmuneACCESS disease sequences. TCRdb passed the public sequencing reads through fastp at Q25 and MiXCR, retaining productive beta sequences. When rows share a CDR3 protein, they turn into one entry using the most common DNA and genes. The V and J calls reflect TCRdb's pipeline rather than the authors' work. The sample table lists roughly 110,000 distinct CDR3 sequences, about 90% of them with a count of one. The ten largest make up around 0.12% of the sample.

Peripheral blood CD8+ and CD4+ T cells from healthy donors, Susac syndrome patients and multiple sclerosis patients were profiled using high-throughput TCR beta sequencing. Healthy donors were age- and sex-matched controls. Bulk CD8+ and CD4+ T cells were purified by magnetic negative isolation, while CD8+ TEMRA cells were enriched using FACS. Blood was drawn into EDTA tubes, processed within 24 hours, and PBMCs were isolated by density gradient centrifugation. PBMCs intended for TCR sequencing were cryopreserved in liquid nitrogen and were subsequently thawed in a 37 degrees C water bath. A purity of at least 90% was achieved for sorted or isolated CD4+, CD8+ and CD8+ TEMRA cells.

The sequenced sample consisted of CD8+ T cells from PBMCs. This TCR was recovered from a human donor in good health. The chain was built from TRBV19 and TRBJ2-1; 12 bases in the junction line up with TRBD2. The CDR3 region: CASSDYTSGRRNEQFF. The sequenced DNA is TGTGCCAGTAGTGATTATACTAGCGGGAGGAGAAATGAGCAGTTCTTC.